This T cell receptor (beta chain) was documented in a study of early T cells in non-severe SARS-CoV-2 infection listed by TCRdb under 2021. With regard to the full study: Bulk RNA from unsorted whole blood was used for TCR sequencing, so alpha and beta chains could not be paired.

The germline V gene (reference sequence) specifies MNHEY as CDR1 and SMNVEV as CDR2. The CDR3, from cysteine to phenylalanine, totals 16 residues. Only the CDR3 DNA stays, 48 bases, in frame from base 1. V gives up 5 bases and J gives up 0 bases, and the segment between their germline ends measures 14 bases. Results the study describes overall, beyond this receptor: VDJdb matching was skewed toward anti-spike CD8 responses, so virus-specific expansions were likely underestimated and private and CD4 specificities were missed.

The study was a case-control design nested within a healthcare worker cohort in London, UK, with weekly nasopharyngeal swab PCR tests and blood sampling. Between 23 and 31 March 2020, the week of the UK lockdown, healthcare workers were enrolled and then followed up weekly for as long as 16 weeks. The library came from 5' RACE. Sequencing instrument: NextSeq 500. Unique molecular identifiers were attached to individual cDNA molecules in the TCR library protocol so that sequencing error and PCR bias could be corrected. Both TCR alpha and beta chains were sequenced, and tight co-correlation was observed between alpha and beta sequence abundances in each sample. The study's own analysis went as follows. Decombinator V4 was used to annotate the V gene, J gene and CDR3 of the TCR sequences. TCRs were defined as expanded if a significant change between any two time points was detected under a Poisson model with p below 0.0001. TCR abundances were normalised to the total number of TCRs sequenced in each sample and reported as counts per million. TRAV1-2 paired with TRAJ12, TRAJ20 or TRAJ33 defined MAIT TCRs, while TRAV10 paired with TRAJ18 defined iNKT TCRs. A search of VDJdb, accessed on 1 November 2021, was run for TCRs annotated to CMV, EBV and SARS-CoV-2, with TCRs annotated for multiple antigens excluded. The public reads were reanalyzed by TCRdb: fastp trimming at Q25, MiXCR alignment, in-frame beta chains only. Under each unique CDR3 protein, matching rows form one entry showing the most common genes and DNA. What appears here as the V and J calls and clone size reflects TCRdb's work, not the paper's. The sample table records about 58,000 distinct CDR3 sequences; around 11% of these occur just once. Roughly 1.2% of the sample goes to the ten largest clones.

This clonotype was recorded at least ten times. It has no known antigen specificity. No base quality information exists; no much larger clone differs at one position. The sequence came from an adult who was a healthcare worker with PCR-confirmed SARS-CoV-2 infection or an uninfected control (not recorded which). The donor label of this sample is uncertain. Material: whole blood, obtained at baseline. In this chain, TRBV27 is recombined with TRBJ1-5; TRBD1 is possibly the D segment (6 matching bases). The DNA is as follows: TGTGCCAGCAGTAGCACAGGGTTGTTTAGCAATCAGCCCCAGCATTTT. Its protein product is CASSSTGLFSNQPQHF.